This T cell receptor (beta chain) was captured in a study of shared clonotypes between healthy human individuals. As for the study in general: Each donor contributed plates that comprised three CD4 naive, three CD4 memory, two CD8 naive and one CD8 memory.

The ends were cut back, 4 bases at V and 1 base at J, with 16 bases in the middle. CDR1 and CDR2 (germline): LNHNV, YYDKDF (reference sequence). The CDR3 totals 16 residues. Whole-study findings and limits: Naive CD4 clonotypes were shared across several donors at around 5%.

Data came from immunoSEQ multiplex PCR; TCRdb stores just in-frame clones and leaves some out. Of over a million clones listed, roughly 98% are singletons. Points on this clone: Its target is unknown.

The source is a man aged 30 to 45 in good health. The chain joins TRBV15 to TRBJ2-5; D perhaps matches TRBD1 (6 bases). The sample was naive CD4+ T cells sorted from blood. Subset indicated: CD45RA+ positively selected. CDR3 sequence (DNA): TGTGCCACCAGCAAAGAACAGGGTAGCGCCCAAGAGACCCAGTACTTC. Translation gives CATSKEQGSAQETQYF.